The clone carrying this TCR beta chain was seen only once. The sample originates from a study of cytotoxic CD8 clonotypes in ibrutinib-treated CLL. Assay used: immunoSEQ multiplex PCR; TCRdb lists only in-frame clones, some missing. The sample yields over 250,000 clones, roughly four fifths seen once. The source material was PBMCs, sampled at disease progression, from a patient treated with ibrutinib. This receptor was identified in a human donor with chronic lymphocytic leukemia.

CDR3 sequence (DNA): TGTGCCATCAGAGGGAGCTACGAGCAGTACTTC. Translation gives CAIRGSYEQYF. The genes are TRBV10-3 and TRBJ2-7, with a tentative D call TRBD2 (5 bases). This CDR3 comprises 11 residues. Trimming took off 6 bases at V and 3 bases at J, with 6 bases between the two ends. Germline V gene sequence: CDR1 ENHRY, CDR2 SYGVKD.